This T cell receptor beta chain derives from a study of blood T cell repertoires in COVID-19. On the study more broadly: COVID-19 samples, acute and convalescent, were from the United States, Italy and Spain. T cells, B-cell-depleted T cells, or PBMCs provided the cDNA or gDNA that served as material.

Germline V gives CDR1 MNHEY, CDR2 SMNVEV (reference sequence). The CDR3 has 18 amino acids. The V segment lost 3 bases and the J segment 6 bases; nucleotides outside the gene matches: 15. Authors' data handling: Reference gene primers were amplified, and this amplification served to estimate nucleated cell counts. The table came from immunoSEQ multiplex PCR; TCRdb's copy has only in-frame clones and leaves some out. V and J calls and clone size are those listed in that table; D and trimming were worked out from the DNA. The sample holds roughly 140,000 clones, around four fifths seen once. This clone was recorded only once.

The sample comprised peripheral blood. This sequence joins TRBV27 and TRBJ2-2; 8 bases line up with TRBD1. This sequence was found in a woman in her thirties or forties with active or convalescent COVID-19. The CDR3 nucleotides are TGTGCCAGCAGTTTGAGGTCGACAGGACAGGGAGGCTCCGGGGAGCTGTTTTTT. The encoded protein is CASSLRSTGQGGSGELFF.